This TCR beta chain was profiled in a study of blood T cell repertoires in COVID-19. Study information: PBMCs, B-cell-depleted T cells, or T cells were the source of the cDNA or gDNA that made up the material.

The Seattle site enrolled patients during active infection and followed them longitudinally. CDR1 and CDR2 from the germline V gene are LNHDA and SQIVND (reference sequence). The V and J ends lost 8 bases and 3 bases respectively, with 13 bases between them. The CDR3 runs 14 residues. Repertoires were generated with immunoSEQ multiplex PCR, while TCRdb's copy carries only in-frame clones and drops some. The repertoire has approximately 400,000 clones, approximately 88% of them found once; the top ten carry around 12%. The chain uses TRBV19 and TRBJ2-2, with a tentative D call TRBD2 (6 bases). The TCR was taken from a woman aged 50 to 65 with COVID-19, enrolled during active disease. The sequenced sample consisted of peripheral blood. The CDR3 nucleotides read TGTGCCAGTGTAGGAGGGTTATACACCGGGGAGCTGTTTTTT. Translated, it gives CASVGGLYTGELFF. Full variable domain (outside the CDR3, taken from reference TRBV19 and TRBJ2-2): DGGITQSPKYLFRKEGQNVTLSCEQNLNHDAMYWYRQDPGQGLRLIYYSQIVNDFQKGDIAEGYSVSREKKESFPLTVTSAQKNPTAFYLCASVGGLYTGELFFGEGSRLTVL.